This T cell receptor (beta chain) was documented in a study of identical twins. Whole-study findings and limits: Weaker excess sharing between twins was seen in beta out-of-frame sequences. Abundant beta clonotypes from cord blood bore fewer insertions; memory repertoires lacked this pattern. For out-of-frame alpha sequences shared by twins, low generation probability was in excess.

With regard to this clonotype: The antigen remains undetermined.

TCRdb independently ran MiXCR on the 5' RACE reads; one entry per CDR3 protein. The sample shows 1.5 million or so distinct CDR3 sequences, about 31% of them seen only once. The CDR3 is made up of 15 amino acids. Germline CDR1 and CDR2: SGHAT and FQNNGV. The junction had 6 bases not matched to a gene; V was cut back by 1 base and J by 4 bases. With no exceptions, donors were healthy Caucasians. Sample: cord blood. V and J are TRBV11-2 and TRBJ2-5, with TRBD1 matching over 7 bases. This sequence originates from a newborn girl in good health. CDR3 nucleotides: TGTGCCAGCAGCTTAGGGACAGGTGGTGGAGAGACCCAGTACTTC. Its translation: CASSLGTGGGETQYF. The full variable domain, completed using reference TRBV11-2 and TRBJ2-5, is EAGVAQSPRYKIIEKRQSVAFWCNPISGHATLYWYQQILGQGPKLLIQFQNNGVVDDSQLPKDRFSAERLKGVDSTLKIQPAKLEDSAVYLCASSLGTGGGETQYFGPGTRLLVL.